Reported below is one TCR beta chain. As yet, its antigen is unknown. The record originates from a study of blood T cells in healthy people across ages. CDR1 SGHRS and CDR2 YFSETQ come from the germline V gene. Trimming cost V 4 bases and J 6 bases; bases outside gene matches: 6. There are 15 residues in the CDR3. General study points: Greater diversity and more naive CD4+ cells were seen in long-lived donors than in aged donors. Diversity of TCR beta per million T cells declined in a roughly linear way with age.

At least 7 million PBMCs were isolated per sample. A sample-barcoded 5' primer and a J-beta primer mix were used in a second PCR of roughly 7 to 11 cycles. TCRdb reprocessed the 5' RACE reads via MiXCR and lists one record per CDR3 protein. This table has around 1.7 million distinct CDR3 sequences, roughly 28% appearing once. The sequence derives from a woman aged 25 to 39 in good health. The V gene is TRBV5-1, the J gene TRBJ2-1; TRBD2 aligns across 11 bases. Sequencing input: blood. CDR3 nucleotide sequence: TGCGCCAGCAGCCCTAGACTAGCGGGATGCAATGAGCAGTTCTTC. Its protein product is CASSPRLAGCNEQFF.